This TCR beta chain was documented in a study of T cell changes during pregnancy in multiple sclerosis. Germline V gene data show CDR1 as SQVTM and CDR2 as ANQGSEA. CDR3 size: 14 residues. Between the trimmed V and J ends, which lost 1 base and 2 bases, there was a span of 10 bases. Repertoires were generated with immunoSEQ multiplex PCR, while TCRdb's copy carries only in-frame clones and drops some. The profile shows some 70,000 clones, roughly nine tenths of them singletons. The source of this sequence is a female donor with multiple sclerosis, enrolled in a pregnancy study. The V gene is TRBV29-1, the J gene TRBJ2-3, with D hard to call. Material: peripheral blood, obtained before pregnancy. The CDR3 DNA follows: TGCAGCGTTGAAGGGCTTCAGTCCACAGATACGCAGTATTTT. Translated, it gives CSVEGLQSTDTQYF.